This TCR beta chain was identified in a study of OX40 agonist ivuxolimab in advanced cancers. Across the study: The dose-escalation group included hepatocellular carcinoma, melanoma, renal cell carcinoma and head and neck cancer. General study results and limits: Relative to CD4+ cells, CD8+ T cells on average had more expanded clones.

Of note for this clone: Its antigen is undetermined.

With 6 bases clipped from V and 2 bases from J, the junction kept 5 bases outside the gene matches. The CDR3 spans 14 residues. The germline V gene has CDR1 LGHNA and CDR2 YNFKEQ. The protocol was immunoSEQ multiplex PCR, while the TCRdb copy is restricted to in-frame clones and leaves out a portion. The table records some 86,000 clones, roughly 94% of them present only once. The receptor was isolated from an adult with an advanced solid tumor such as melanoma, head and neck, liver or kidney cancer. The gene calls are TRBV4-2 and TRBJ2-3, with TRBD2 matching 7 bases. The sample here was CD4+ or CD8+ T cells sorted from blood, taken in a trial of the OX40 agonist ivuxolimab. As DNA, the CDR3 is TGTGCCAGCAGGCCTGGACTAGTCACAGATACGCAGTATTTT. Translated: CASRPGLVTDTQYF.